Listed here are 18 T cell receptor beta chains from one sample, sequenced in a study of blood T cell repertoires in COVID-19. The data were produced by immunoSEQ multiplex PCR, yet TCRdb's version contains in-frame clones alone and is incomplete. The repertoire holds around 340,000 clones, with roughly nine tenths as singletons. Input material: peripheral blood. These receptor sequences come from an older woman with COVID-19, enrolled during active disease.

The chain has TRBV20-1 and TRBJ1-2; D unresolved. The CDR3 spans 10 residues. Looked up from germline, CDR1 is DFQATT and CDR2 is SNEGSKA (reference sequence). The V gene lost 5 bases and the J gene lost 4 bases, with 5 bases spanning the gap. CDR3 coding DNA: TGCAGTGCTTTCATCTATGGCTACACCTTC. It yields the protein CSAFIYGYTF.

This clone occurred many times. The chain combines TRBV7-6 with TRBJ1-5; D is unresolved. The CDR3 runs to 16 residues. Between the trimmed V and J ends, which lost 5 bases and 1 base, there was a span of 15 bases. The germline V gene encodes CDR1 SGHVS and CDR2 FNYEAQ. In nucleotides, the CDR3 is TGTGCCAGCAGCCCCATTGGAGGGAAGAGCAATCAGCCCCAGCATTTT. Its translation: CASSPIGGKSNQPQHF.

The chain couples TRBV10-3 to TRBJ1-1; D is undetermined. V was clipped by 2 bases and J by 1 base, with 8 bases between them. This CDR3 comprises 14 residues. CDR1 and CDR2 (germline): ENHRY, SYGVKD. CDR3 sequence: CAISEPGENTEAFF. The CDR3 DNA sequence: TGTGCCATCAGTGAGCCAGGCGAGAACACTGAAGCTTTCTTT.

The gene calls are TRBV19 and TRBJ1-2, with a tentative D call TRBD1 (5 bases). V gave up 7 bases and J gave up 5 bases, with 17 bases separating them. Germline CDR1 LNHDA, CDR2 SQIVND (reference sequence). The CDR3 covers 14 residues. CDR3 loop: CASTPRGRIYGYTF. The CDR3 DNA reads TGTGCCAGTACTCCTCGGGGGAGGATTTATGGCTACACCTTC. The whole variable domain, filled in from reference TRBV19 and TRBJ1-2, reads DGGITQSPKYLFRKEGQNVTLSCEQNLNHDAMYWYRQDPGQGLRLIYYSQIVNDFQKGDIAEGYSVSREKKESFPLTVTSAQKNPTAFYLCASTPRGRIYGYTFGSGTRLTVV.

This chain connects TRBV7-9 to TRBJ2-3, with D tentatively TRBD1 (6 bases). Germline V gene lookup returns CDR1 SEHNR and CDR2 FQNEAQ (reference sequence). Trimming pared 6 bases from V and 2 bases from J, leaving 18 bases between. The CDR3 covers 16 residues. CDR3: CASRSPRRGHTDTQYF. For the CDR3, the DNA is TGTGCCAGCAGATCCCCACGCAGGGGCCACACAGATACGCAGTATTTT.

V and J are TRBV5-1 and TRBJ1-1; TRBD1 agrees at 8 bases. V dropped 2 bases and J dropped 0; count of bases not matched to a gene: 15. CDR3 length: 19 amino acids. CDR1 is SGHRS, CDR2 YFSETQ, per germline. CDR3 sequence: CASSFSGVTGGGVNTEAFF. CDR3 in DNA: TGCGCCAGCAGCTTTTCGGGAGTTACAGGGGGTGGGGTGAACACTGAAGCTTTCTTT. Full variable domain (rest looked up from reference TRBV5-1 and TRBJ1-1): KAGVTQTPRYLIKTRGQQVTLSCSPISGHRSVSWYQQTPGQGLQFLFEYFSETQRNKGNFPGRFSGRQFSNSRSEMNVSTLELGDSALYLCASSFSGVTGGGVNTEAFFGQGTRLTVV.

The V gene is TRBV5-8, the J gene TRBJ1-5, with a possible D match to TRBD1 (5 bases). CDR1 and CDR2 (germline): SGHTS, YDEGEE. The CDR3 has 13 amino acids. V gave up 2 bases and J gave up 8 bases, with 11 bases separating them. For the CDR3, the DNA is TGTGCCAGCAGCTTCAGGGTTACAGAGCCCCAGCATTTT. Translated: CASSFRVTEPQHF.

The CDR3, as DNA: TGTGCCAGCAGTTTATTGACAGCTAACTATGGCTACACCTTC. This translates into CASSLLTANYGYTF. J is TRBJ1-2 and V is TRBV28; D might be TRBD1 (5 bases). V dropped 1 base and J dropped 0 bases, with 6 bases sitting between them. This CDR3 is built from 14 residues. The germline gives CDR1 MDHEN, CDR2 SYDVKM.

The chain carries TRBV9 and TRBJ1-2; 9 positions agree with TRBD1. After removal of 4 bases from V and 4 bases from J, the junction contained 5 bases not matched to a gene. Germline V gene sequence: CDR1 SGDLS, CDR2 YYNGEE. The CDR3 spans 14 residues. DNA of the CDR3: TGTGCCAGCAGCACGGGACAGGGTGCCTATGGCTACACCTTC. The encoded protein is CASSTGQGAYGYTF.

V gene TRBV5-4 combines with J gene TRBJ1-4; D gene uncertain. This CDR3 spans 12 amino acids. CDR1 and CDR2 from the germline V gene are SGHNT and YYREEE (reference sequence). The V end lost 4 bases, the J end lost 10 bases, and 11 bases lay between the germline ends. CDR3 sequence reads: CASSTDGVKLFF. In nucleotides, the CDR3 is TGTGCCAGCAGCACGGACGGGGTAAAACTGTTTTTT.

V gene TRBV7-3 combines with J gene TRBJ1-1; D is unclear. V was trimmed by 2 bases and J by 2 bases, leaving 9 bases between them. The CDR3 is 14 residues long. In germline, CDR1 is SGHTA, CDR2 FQGTGA. The CDR3 DNA reads TGTGCCAGCAGCTTATTGGCATCTAACACTGAAGCTTTCTTT. Protein sequence: CASSLLASNTEAFF.

The chain combines TRBV21-1 with TRBJ2-7; the table assigns TRBD1, which was not confirmed against the DNA. TRBV21-1 is shown as a pseudogene. CDR3 length equals 16 residues. CDR3 sequence reads: CASSRSRGHPSYEQYF. Here the CDR3 DNA reads TGTGCCAGCAGCCGGAGTAGGGGACATCCTTCCTACGAGCAGTACTTC.

This clone was observed a few times. The J gene is TRBJ2-2, the V gene TRBV24-1, with 9 positions matching TRBD1. CDR1 KGHDR and CDR2 SFDVKD come from the germline V gene. The CDR3 has 16 residues. J gave up 4 bases and V 1 base, and 3 bases lay outside the gene matches. This chain's CDR3 is CATSDFDRGGTGELFF. CDR3 DNA: TGTGCCACCAGTGATTTTGACAGGGGGGGCACCGGGGAGCTGTTTTTT.

The chain links TRBV15 to TRBJ2-7; TRBD1 agrees at 8 bases. This CDR3 comprises 17 residues. Germline loops: CDR1 LNHNV, CDR2 YYDKDF (reference sequence). With 0 bases clipped from V and 4 bases from J, the junction kept 11 bases outside the gene matches. CDR3 nucleotides: TGTGCCACCAGCAGAGATGATTTTCAGGGACAGGTGTACGAGCAGTACTTC. Translation: CATSRDDFQGQVYEQYF.

The chain employs TRBV18 and TRBJ1-2; 7 bases agree with TRBD1. The CDR3 is made up of 15 amino acids. The germline V gene encodes CDR1 KGHSH and CDR2 LQKENI. Trimming removed 2 bases from V and 4 bases from J; junction bases left unmatched: 7. CDR3 DNA: TGTGCCAGCTCACCAGGAGGGGGCTTAGGCTATGGCTACACCTTC. The encoded protein is CASSPGGGLGYGYTF.

V and J are TRBV7-9 and TRBJ1-2; 10 bases fit TRBD1. Trimming cost V 3 bases and J 2 bases; bases outside gene matches: 6. This CDR3 is built from 16 residues. Germline lookup yields CDR1 SEHNR and CDR2 FQNEAQ (reference sequence). The CDR3 nucleotides are TGTGCCAGCAGCTTGGGACAGGGGTTAACGAACTATGGCTACACCTTC. As protein: CASSLGQGLTNYGYTF.

This chain links TRBV27 with TRBJ1-2; 8 positions match TRBD1. There are 13 residues in the CDR3. Germline CDR1 is MNHEY and CDR2 is SMNVEV (reference sequence). Trimming took 3 bases from V and 8 from J; bases not matched to a gene: 5. The CDR3, as DNA: TGTGCCAGCAGTTTGACAGGGGCGCCCGGCTACACCTTC. This encodes CASSLTGAPGYTF.

The chain employs TRBV6-6 and TRBJ1-2; 8 nucleotides match TRBD1. This CDR3 has 16 amino acids. The V segment lost 0 bases and the J segment 2 bases; nucleotides outside the gene matches: 5. Germline V CDR1 and CDR2: MNHNY, SVGAGI (reference sequence). The CDR3 reads CASSYSTTGVNYGYTF. The CDR3, as DNA: TGTGCCAGCAGTTACTCGACGACAGGGGTAAACTATGGCTACACCTTC.